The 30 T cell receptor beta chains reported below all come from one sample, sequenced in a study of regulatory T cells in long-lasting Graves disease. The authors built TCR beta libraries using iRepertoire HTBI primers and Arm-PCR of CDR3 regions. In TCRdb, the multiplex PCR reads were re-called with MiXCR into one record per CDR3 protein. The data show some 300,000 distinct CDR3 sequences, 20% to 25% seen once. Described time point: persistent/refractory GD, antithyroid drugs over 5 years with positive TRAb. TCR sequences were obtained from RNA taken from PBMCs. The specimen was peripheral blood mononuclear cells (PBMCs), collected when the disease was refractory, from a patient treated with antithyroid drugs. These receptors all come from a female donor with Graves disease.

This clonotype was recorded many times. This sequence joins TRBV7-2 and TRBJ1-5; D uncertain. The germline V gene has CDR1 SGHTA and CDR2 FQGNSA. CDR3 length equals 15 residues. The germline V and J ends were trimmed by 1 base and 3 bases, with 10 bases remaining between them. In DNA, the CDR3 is TGTGCCAGCAGCTTAGAGGCGGACCCCAATCAGCCCCAGCATTTT. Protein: CASSLEADPNQPQHF. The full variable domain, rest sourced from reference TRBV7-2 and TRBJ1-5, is GAGVSQSPSNKVTEKGKDVELRCDPISGHTALYWYRQSLGQGLEFLIYFQGNSAPDKSGLPSDRFSAERTGGSVSTLTIQRTQQEDSAVYLCASSLEADPNQPQHFGDGTRLSIL.

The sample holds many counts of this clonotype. CDR3 in amino acids: CASSYGVAGANVLTF. The CDR3, as DNA: TGTGCCAGCAGTTATGGGGTTGCTGGGGCCAACGTCCTGACTTTC. This chain joins TRBV6-9 and TRBJ2-6, with no clear D. The germline V gene has CDR1 MNHGY and CDR2 SVAAGI. The V end lost 2 bases, the J end lost 2 bases, and 7 bases lay between the germline ends. The CDR3 spans 15 residues.

CDR3 region: CASSIPGQGHEQYF. The DNA for the CDR3 is TGTGCCAGTAGTATACCGGGACAGGGCCACGAGCAGTACTTC. This chain uses TRBV19 with TRBJ2-7, with 9 bases that match TRBD1. The germline V gene has CDR1 LNHDA and CDR2 SQIVND (reference sequence). The CDR3 is made up of 14 amino acids. V lost 2 bases to trimming and J lost 5 bases; unmatched junction nucleotides: 4.

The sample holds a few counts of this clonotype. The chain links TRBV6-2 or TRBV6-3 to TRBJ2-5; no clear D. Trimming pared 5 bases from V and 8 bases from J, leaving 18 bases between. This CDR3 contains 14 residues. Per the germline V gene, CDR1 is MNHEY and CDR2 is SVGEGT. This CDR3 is CASSESANWGTQYF. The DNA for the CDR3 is TGTGCCAGCAGTGAATCAGCTAATTGGGGAACCCAGTACTTC.

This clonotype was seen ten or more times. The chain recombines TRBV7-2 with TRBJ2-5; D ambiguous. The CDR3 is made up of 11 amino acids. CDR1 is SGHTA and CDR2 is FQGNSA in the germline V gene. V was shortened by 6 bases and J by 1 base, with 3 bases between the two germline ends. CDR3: CASSFQETQYF. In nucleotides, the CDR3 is TGTGCCAGCAGTTTCCAAGAGACCCAGTACTTC.

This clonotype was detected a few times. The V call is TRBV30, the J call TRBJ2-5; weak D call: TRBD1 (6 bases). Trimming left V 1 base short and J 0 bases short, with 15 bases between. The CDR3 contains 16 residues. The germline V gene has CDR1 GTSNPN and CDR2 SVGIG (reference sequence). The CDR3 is CAWSGDDRGYQETQYF. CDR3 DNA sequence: TGTGCCTGGAGTGGGGACGATAGGGGGTACCAAGAGACCCAGTACTTC.

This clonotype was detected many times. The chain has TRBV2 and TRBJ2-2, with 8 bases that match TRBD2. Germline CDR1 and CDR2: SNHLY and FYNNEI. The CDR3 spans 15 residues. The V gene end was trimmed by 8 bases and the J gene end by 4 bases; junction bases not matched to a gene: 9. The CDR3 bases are TGTGCCAGCCTCAGGACTAGCCCAAGCACCGGGGAGCTGTTTTTT. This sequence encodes CASLRTSPSTGELFF.

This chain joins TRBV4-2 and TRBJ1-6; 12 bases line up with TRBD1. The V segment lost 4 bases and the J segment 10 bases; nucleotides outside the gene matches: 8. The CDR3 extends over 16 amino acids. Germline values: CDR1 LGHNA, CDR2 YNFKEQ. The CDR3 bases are TGTGCCAGCAGCCTGGAGGGACAGGGGGCAGAATCACCCCTCCACTTT. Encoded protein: CASSLEGQGAESPLHF.

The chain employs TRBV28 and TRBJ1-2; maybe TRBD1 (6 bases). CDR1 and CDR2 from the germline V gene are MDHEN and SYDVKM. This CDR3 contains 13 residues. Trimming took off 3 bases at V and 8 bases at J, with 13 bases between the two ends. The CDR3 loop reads CASSFFRGMGYTF. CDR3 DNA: TGTGCCAGCAGTTTCTTTAGGGGGATGGGCTACACCTTC.

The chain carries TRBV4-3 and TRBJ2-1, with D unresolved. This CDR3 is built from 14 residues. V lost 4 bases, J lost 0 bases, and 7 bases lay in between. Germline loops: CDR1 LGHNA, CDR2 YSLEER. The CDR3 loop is CASSRYSSYNEQFF. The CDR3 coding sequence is TGCGCCAGCAGCCGGTACAGCTCCTACAATGAGCAGTTCTTC.

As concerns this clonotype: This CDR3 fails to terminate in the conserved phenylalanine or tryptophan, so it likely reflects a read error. This CDR3 is CATGPPRGQYS. Here the CDR3 DNA reads TGTGCCACGGGCCCACCTCGCGGGCAGTACTCC. J is TRBJ2-7 and V is TRBV10-3; D is unresolved. Trimming pared 10 bases from V and 9 bases from J, leaving 16 bases between. Germline assignment: CDR1 ENHRY and CDR2 SYGVKD. The CDR3 is 11 residues long.

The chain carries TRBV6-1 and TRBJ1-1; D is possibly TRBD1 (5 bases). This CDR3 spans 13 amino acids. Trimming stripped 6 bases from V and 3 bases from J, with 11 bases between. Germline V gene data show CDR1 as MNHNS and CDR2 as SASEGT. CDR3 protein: CASSLRGYTEAFF. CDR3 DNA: TGTGCCAGCAGCCTTAGGGGTTACACTGAAGCTTTCTTT.

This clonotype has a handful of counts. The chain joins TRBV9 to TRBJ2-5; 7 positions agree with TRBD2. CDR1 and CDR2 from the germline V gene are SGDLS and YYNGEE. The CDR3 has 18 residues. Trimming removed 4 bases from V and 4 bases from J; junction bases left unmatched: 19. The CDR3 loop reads CASSPSLSLSGIVETQYF. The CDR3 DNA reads TGTGCCAGCAGCCCCTCCTTGAGCTTGAGCGGGATAGTAGAGACCCAGTACTTC.

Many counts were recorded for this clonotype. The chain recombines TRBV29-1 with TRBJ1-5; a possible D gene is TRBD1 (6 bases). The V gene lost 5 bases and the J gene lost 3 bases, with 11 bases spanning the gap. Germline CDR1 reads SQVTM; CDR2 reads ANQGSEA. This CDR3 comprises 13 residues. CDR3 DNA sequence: TGCAGCGTTAGGGACAACTTCAATCAGCCCCAGCATTTT. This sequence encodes CSVRDNFNQPQHF.

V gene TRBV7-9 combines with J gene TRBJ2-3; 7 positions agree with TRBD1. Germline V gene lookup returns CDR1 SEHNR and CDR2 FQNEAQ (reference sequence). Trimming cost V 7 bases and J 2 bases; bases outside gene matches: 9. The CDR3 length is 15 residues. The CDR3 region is CASTKWDSDTDTQYF. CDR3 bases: TGTGCCAGCACCAAATGGGACAGCGACACAGATACGCAGTATTTT.

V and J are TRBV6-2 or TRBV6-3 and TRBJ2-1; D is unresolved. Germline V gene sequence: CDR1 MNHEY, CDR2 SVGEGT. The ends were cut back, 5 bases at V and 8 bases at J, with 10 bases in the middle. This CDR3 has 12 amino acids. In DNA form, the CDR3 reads TGTGCCAGCAGTCTTAGCCTAGATGAGCAGTTCTTC. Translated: CASSLSLDEQFF.

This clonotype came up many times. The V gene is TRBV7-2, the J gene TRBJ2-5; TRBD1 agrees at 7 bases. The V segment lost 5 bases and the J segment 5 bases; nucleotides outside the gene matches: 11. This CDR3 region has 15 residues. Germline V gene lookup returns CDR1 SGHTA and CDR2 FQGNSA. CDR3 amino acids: CASSPTRQGLETQYF. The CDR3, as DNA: TGTGCCAGCAGCCCCACCCGACAGGGATTGGAGACCCAGTACTTC.

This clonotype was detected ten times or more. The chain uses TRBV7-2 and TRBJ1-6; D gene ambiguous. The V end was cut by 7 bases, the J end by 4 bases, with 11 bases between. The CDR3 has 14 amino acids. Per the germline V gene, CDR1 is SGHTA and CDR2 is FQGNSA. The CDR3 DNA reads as TGTGCCAGCAATCCGGGAGATTATAATTCACCCCTCCACTTT. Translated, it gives CASNPGDYNSPLHF.

CDR3 residues: CASTFVTGELFF. The CDR3 coding sequence is TGTGCCAGCACCTTCGTTACCGGGGAGCTGTTTTTT. The chain uses TRBV7-2 and TRBJ2-2; D unresolved. Trimming shortened V by 7 bases and J by 5 bases, and 8 bases separated the two germline ends. Germline values: CDR1 SGHTA, CDR2 FQGNSA. CDR3 size: 12 residues.

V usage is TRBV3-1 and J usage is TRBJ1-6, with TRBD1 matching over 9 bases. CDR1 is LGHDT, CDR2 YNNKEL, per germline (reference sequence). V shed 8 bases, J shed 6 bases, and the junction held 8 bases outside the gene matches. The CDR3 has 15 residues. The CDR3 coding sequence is TGTGCCAGCTCTCGGGACAGGGACGGTAATTCACCCCTCCACTTT. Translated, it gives CASSRDRDGNSPLHF.

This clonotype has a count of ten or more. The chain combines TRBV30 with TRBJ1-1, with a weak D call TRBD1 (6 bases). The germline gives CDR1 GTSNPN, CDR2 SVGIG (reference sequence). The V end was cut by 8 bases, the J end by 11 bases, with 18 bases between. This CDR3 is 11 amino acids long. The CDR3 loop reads CALGTSDRAFF. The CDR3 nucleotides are TGTGCCCTCGGGACAAGTGATCGGGCTTTCTTT. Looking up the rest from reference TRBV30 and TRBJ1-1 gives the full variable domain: SQTIHQWPATLVQPVGSPLSLECTVEGTSNPNLYWYRQAAGRGLQLLFYSVGIGQISSEVPQNLSASRPQDRQFILSSKKLLLSDSGFYLCALGTSDRAFFGQGTRLTVV.

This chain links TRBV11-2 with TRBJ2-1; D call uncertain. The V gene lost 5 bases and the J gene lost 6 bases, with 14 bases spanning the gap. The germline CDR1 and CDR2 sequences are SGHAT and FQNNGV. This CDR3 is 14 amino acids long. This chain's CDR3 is CASSPPIPPNEQFF. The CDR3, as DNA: TGTGCCAGCAGCCCCCCAATTCCCCCCAATGAGCAGTTCTTC.

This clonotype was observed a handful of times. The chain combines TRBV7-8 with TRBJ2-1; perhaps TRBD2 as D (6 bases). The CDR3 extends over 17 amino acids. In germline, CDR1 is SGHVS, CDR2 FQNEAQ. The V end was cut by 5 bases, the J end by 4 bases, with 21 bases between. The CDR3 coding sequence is TGTGCCAGCAGCCTACGGGGGTCCTGGCCCCCTTACAATGAGCAGTTCTTC. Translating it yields CASSLRGSWPPYNEQFF.

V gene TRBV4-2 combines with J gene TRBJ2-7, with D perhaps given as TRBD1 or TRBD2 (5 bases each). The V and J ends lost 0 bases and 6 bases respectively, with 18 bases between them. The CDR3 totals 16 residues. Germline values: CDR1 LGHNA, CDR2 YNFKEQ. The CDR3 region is CASSQDRGRGLGEQYF. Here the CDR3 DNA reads TGTGCCAGCAGCCAAGATAGGGGACGGGGTTTGGGCGAGCAGTACTTC.

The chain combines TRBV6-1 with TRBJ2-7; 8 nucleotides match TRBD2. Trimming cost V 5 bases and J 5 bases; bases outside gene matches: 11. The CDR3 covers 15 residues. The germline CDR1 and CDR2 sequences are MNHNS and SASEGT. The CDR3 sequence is CASSPFSGRVHEQYF. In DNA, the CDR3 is TGTGCCAGCAGTCCCTTCAGCGGGAGAGTCCACGAGCAGTACTTC.

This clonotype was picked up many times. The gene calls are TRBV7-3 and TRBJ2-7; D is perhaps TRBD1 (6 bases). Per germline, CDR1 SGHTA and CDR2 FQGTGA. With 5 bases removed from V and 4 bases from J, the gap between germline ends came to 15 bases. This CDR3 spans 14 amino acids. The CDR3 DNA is TGTGCCAGCAGCCACAGGGACGGGTTATACGAGCAGTACTTC. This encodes CASSHRDGLYEQYF.

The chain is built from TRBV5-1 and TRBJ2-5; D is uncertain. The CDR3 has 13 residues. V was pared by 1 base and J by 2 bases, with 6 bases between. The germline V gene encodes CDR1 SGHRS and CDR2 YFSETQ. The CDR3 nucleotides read TGCGCCAGCAGCTTGTGGGAACAAGAGACCCAGTACTTC. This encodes CASSLWEQETQYF.

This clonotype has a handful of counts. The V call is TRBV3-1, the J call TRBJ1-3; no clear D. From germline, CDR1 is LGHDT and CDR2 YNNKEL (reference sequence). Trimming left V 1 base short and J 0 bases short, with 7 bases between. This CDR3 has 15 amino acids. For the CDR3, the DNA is TGTGCCAGCAGCCAAGGGAGCTTCTCTGGAAACACCATATATTTT. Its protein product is CASSQGSFSGNTIYF.

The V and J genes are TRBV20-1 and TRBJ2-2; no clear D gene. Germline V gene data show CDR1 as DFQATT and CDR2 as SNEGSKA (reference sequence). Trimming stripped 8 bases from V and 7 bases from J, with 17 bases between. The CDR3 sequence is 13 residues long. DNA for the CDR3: TGCAGTCTCAGCGTCCAGGCAGGCGGGGAGCTGTTTTTT. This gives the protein CSLSVQAGGELFF.

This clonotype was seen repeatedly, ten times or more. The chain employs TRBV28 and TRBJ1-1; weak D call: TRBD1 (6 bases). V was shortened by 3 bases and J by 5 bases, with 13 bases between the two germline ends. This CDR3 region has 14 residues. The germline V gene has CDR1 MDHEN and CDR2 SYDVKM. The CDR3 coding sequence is TGTGCCAGCAGTTTGGCTCAGAGGGGGACTGAAGCTTTCTTT. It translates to CASSLAQRGTEAFF.